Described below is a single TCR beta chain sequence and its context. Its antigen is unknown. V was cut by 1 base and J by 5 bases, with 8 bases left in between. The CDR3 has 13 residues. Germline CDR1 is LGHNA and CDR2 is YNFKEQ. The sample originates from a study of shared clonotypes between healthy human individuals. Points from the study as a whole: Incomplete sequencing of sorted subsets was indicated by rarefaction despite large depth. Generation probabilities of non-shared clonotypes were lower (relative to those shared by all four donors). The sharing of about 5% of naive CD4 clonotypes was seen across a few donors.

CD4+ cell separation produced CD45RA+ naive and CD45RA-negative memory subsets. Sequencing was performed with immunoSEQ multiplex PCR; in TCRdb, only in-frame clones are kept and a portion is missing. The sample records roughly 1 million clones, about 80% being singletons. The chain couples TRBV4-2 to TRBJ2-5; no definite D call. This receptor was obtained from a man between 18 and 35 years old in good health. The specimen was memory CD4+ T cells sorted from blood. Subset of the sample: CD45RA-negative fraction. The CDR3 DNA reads TGTGCCAGCAGCCAAGCCCCGACGGAGACCCAGTACTTC. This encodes CASSQAPTETQYF.